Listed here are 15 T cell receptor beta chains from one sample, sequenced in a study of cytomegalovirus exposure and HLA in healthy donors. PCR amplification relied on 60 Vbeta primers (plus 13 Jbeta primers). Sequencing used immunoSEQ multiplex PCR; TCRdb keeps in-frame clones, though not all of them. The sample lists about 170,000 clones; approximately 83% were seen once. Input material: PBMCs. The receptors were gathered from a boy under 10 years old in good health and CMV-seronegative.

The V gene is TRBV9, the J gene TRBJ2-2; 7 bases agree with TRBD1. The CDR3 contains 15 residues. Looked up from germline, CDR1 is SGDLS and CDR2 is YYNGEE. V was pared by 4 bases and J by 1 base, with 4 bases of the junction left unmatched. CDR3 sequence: CASSPDRRNTGELFF. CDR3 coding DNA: TGTGCCAGCAGCCCGGACAGGCGGAACACCGGGGAGCTGTTTTTT.

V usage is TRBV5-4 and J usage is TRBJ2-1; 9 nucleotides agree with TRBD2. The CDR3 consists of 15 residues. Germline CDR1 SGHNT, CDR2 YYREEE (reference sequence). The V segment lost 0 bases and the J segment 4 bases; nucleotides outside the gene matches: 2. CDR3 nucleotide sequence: TGTGCCAGCAGCTTGGAGGCGGGGGGGTACAATGAGCAGTTCTTC. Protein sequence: CASSLEAGGYNEQFF. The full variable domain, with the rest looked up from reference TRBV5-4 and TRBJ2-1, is ETGVTQSPTHLIKTRGQQVTLRCSSQSGHNTVSWYQQALGQGPQFIFQYYREEENGRGNFPPRFSGLQFPNYSSELNVNALELDDSALYLCASSLEAGGYNEQFFGPGTRLTVL.

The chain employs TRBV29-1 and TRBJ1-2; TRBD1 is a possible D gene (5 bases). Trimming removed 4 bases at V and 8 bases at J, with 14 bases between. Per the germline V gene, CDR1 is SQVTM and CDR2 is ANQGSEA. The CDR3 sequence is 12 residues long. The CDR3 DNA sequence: TGCAGCGTTGTGGGGCAGGCGAGGGGCTACACCTTC. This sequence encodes CSVVGQARGYTF.

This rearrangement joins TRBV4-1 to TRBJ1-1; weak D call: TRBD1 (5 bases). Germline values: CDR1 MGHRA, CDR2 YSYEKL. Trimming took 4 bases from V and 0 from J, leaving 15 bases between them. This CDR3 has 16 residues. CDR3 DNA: TGCGCCAGCAGCCCTTACGACAGATCTATGAACACTGAAGCTTTCTTT. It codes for CASSPYDRSMNTEAFF.

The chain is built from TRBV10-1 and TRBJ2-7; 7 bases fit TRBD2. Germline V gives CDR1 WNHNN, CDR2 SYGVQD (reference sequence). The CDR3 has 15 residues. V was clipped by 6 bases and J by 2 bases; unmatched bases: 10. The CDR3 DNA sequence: TGCGCCAGCAGCGGGGGGAGGGTACTTCCCTACGAGCAGTACTTC. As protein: CASSGGRVLPYEQYF.

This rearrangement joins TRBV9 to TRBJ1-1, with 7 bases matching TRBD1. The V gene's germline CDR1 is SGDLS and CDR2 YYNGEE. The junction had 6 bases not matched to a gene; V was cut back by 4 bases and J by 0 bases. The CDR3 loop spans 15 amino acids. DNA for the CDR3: TGTGCCAGCAGCACATCGGGACAGTTGAACACTGAAGCTTTCTTT. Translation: CASSTSGQLNTEAFF.

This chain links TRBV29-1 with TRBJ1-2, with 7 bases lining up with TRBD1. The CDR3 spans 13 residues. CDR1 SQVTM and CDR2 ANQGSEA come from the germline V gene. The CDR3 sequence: CRVAGGSNYGYTF. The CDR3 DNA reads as TGCAGAGTAGCAGGGGGGTCTAACTATGGCTACACCTTC. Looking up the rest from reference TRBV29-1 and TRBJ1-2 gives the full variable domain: SAVISQKPSRDICQRGTSLTIQCQVDSQVTMMFWYRQQPGQSLTLIATANQGSEATYESGFVIDKFPISRPNLTFSTLTVSNMSPEDSSIYLCRVAGGSNYGYTFGSGTRLTVV.

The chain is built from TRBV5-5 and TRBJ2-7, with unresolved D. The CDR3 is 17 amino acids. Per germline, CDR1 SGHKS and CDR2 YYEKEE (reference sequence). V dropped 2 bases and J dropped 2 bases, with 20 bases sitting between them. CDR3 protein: CASSLAGFRLPPYEQYV. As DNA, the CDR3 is TGTGCCAGCAGCTTAGCCGGGTTTCGCTTACCTCCCTACGAGCAGTACGTC.

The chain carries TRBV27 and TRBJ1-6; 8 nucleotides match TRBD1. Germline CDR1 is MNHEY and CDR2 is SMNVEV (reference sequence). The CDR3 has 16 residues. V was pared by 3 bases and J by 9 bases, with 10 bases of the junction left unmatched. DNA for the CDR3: TGTGCCAGCAGTTTCGGACAGGGAAGATGGGGTTCACCCCTCCACTTT. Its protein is CASSFGQGRWGSPLHF.

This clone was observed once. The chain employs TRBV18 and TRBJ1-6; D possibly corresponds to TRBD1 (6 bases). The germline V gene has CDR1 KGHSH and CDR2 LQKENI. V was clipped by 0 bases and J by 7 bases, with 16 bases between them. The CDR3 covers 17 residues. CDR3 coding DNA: TGTGCCAGCTCACCACCATCCCCCACAGGGAGAAATTCACCCCTCCACTTT. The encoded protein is CASSPPSPTGRNSPLHF.

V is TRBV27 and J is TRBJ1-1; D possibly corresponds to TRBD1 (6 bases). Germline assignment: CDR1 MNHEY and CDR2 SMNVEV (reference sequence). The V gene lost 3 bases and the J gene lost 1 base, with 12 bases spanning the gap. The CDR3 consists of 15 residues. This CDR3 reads CASSLGGAPNTEAFF. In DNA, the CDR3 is TGTGCCAGCAGTTTGGGGGGGGCCCCGAACACTGAAGCTTTCTTT.

The CDR3 DNA follows: TGTGCCAAGACAGGGTTAAGCTCTGGGGCCAACGTCCTGACTTTC. It is translated as CAKTGLSSGANVLTF. The rearrangement links TRBV11-3 to TRBJ2-6; 7 positions agree with TRBD1. The V gene's germline CDR1 is SGHNT and CDR2 YENEEA. V dropped 10 bases and J dropped 0; count of bases not matched to a gene: 6. The CDR3 is 15 residues long.

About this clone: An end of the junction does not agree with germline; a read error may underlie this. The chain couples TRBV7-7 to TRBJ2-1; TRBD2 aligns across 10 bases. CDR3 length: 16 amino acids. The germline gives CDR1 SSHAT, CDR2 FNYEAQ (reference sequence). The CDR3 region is CASSTLPSGSWNEQFF. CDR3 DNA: TGTGCTAGCAGCACCCTACCTAGCGGGAGTTGGAATGAGCAGTTCTTC.

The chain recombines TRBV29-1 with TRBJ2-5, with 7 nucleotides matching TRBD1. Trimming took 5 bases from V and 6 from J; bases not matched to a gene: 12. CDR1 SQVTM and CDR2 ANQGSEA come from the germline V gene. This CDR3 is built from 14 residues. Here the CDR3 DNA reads TGCAGCGTTCCTCCTTCGACAGGGCAACAGACCCAGTACTTC. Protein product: CSVPPSTGQQTQYF.

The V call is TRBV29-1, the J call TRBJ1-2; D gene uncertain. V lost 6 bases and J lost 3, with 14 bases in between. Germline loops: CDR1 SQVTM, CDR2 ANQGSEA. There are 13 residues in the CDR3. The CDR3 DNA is TGCAGCGTCCCCGGGAGGGATGACTATGGCTACACCTTC. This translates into CSVPGRDDYGYTF.